The rows below give T cell receptor beta chains drawn from one sample of a study of blood T cell repertoires in COVID-19. Here immunoSEQ multiplex PCR was the method, and the copy in TCRdb shows in-frame clones only, minus some. Among roughly 330,000 clones, about 89% were seen once, and the ten largest hold approximately 5.3%. The sample consisted of PBMCs or T cells enriched from blood (not recorded which). The receptors here all came from a woman aged 25 to 39 who had recovered from COVID-19. Each CDR3 is given without its conserved first and last residue. For some rows the clone size is stated as once, few or many, or as a class when expanded; others skip it.

CDR3aa	v_gene	abundance	j_gene
ASSLFAGSSYGYT	TRBV3-1/TRBV3-2	once	TRBJ1-2
ASSFDRGGTIY	TRBV12-3/TRBV12-4	.	TRBJ1-3
ASSQDLWQGRADTQY	TRBV4-3	once	TRBJ2-3
ASRRTPTSGYT	TRBV6-5	.	TRBJ1-2
ASSGSTGGTYEQY	TRBV6-5	many	TRBJ2-7
ASTTRPSNGELF	TRBV11-2	.	TRBJ2-2
ASNPPPGGGSTDTQY	TRBV28	.	TRBJ2-3
ASSIAGLMRRNEKLF	TRBV19	.	TRBJ1-4
AISEAGRGSNQPQH	TRBV10-3	.	TRBJ1-5
ASSPPGSYEQY	TRBV7-9	.	TRBJ2-7
ASSRWSGGATDTQY	TRBV7-2	.	TRBJ2-3
ASSLRSAVNEQF	TRBV28	.	TRBJ2-1
TSSRQGWRSYEQY	TRBV1	.	TRBJ2-7
ASSRPGGSQH	TRBV5-5	.	TRBJ1-5
ASSPGVGNQPQH	TRBV6-5	few	TRBJ1-5
ASSRNRAWTEAF	TRBV5-8	.	TRBJ1-1
SVGTGSTYEQY	TRBV29-1	.	TRBJ2-7
ASSQVEATQPQH	TRBV4-1	.	TRBJ1-5
ASSLNRGPGDTQY	TRBV3-1/TRBV3-2	.	TRBJ2-3
ATSDVAGGADTQY	TRBV24-1	once	TRBJ2-3
ASSLDGRGYNEQF	TRBV5-1	.	TRBJ2-1
ASVRAEGTEAF	TRBV6-5	.	TRBJ1-1
ASRSPGQGTGNTIY	TRBV28	.	TRBJ1-3
ATGQGDQPQH	TRBV3-1/TRBV3-2	.	TRBJ1-5
ASSQGRSNQPQH	TRBV3-1/TRBV3-2	.	TRBJ1-5
SARTGEEF	TRBV20-1	.	TRBJ2-1
ASSTSTDQETQY	TRBV19	.	TRBJ2-5
AISDHGTLRTDTQY	TRBV10-3	.	TRBJ2-3
ASRMYGEETQY	TRBV4-1	once	TRBJ2-5
ASSLESSTDTQY	TRBV5-1	.	TRBJ2-3
ASSQSLRSNTEAF	TRBV3-1/TRBV3-2	.	TRBJ1-1
ASRGSNTEAF	TRBV10-3	.	TRBJ1-1
VNREGDTQY	TRBV24-1	once	TRBJ2-3
ASGRFGDGYT	TRBV7-9	.	TRBJ1-2
ASSVRTSGGADTQY	TRBV9	.	TRBJ2-3
ASSQGQYGYT	TRBV7-9	.	TRBJ1-2
SVEERGQGLGGDGYT	TRBV29-1	.	TRBJ1-2
ASSKDRLAGVYTGELF	TRBV21-1	.	TRBJ2-2
ASSLPPTVSPTSYEQY	TRBV27	few	TRBJ2-7
ASSYGVSYNEQF	TRBV27	few	TRBJ2-1
ATSRDQGLDLDTQY	TRBV15	.	TRBJ2-3
ASSYSVGAGYTIY	TRBV6-5	few	TRBJ1-3
ASSYGLAANTGELF	TRBV6-5	.	TRBJ2-2
AVDRANSPLH	TRBV6-5	.	TRBJ1-6
ASRGRGHNNEKLF	TRBV13	.	TRBJ1-4
ASSQGPWSEQY	TRBV4-2	.	TRBJ2-7
ASSLGSGYGNEQF	TRBV5-6	.	TRBJ2-1
ASSLTDSYEQY	TRBV5-6	.	TRBJ2-7
ASSLGTAQY	TRBV12-3/TRBV12-4	.	TRBJ2-5
ASSSSRHEQY	TRBV27	few	TRBJ2-7
ASSETGDGAYEQY	TRBV25-1	.	TRBJ2-7
ASSTQGTYNSPLH	TRBV19	.	TRBJ1-6